Following are 10 T cell receptor beta chains from one sample sequenced in a study of cytomegalovirus exposure and HLA in healthy donors (dated by TCRdb to 2017 to 2019). Libraries came from the immunoSEQ multiplex PCR assay. The multiplex PCR relied on a mix of 60 forward primers for TCR Vbeta segments and 13 reverse primers for TCR Jbeta segments. Held by TCRdb, this immuneACCESS table contains in-frame sequences only and omits some clones. Under half of the omission traces to an unresolved V gene where checked; the cause of the rest is unknown. The sample records about 140,000 clones, approximately 82% of which are singletons. The ten largest account for under 2% of the sample. Sequenced sample: PBMCs. These receptor sequences come from a middle-aged woman in good health and CMV-seronegative.

J is TRBJ2-1 and V is TRBV7-8, with D possibly matching TRBD2 (6 bases). The germline V and J ends were trimmed by 1 base and 5 bases, with 18 bases remaining between them. The germline CDR1 and CDR2 sequences are SGHVS and FQNEAQ. The CDR3 runs 17 residues. DNA for the CDR3: TGTGCCAGCAGCTTAGGGCCGGGACTTCAAAAAAACAATGAGCAGTTCTTC. It is translated as CASSLGPGLQKNNEQFF.

V usage is TRBV11-2 and J usage is TRBJ1-3; maybe TRBD1 (6 bases). This CDR3 region has 15 residues. The germline V gene has CDR1 SGHAT and CDR2 FQNNGV. V lost 5 bases to trimming and J lost 3 bases, with 14 bases between them. In DNA form, the CDR3 reads TGTGCCAGCAGCCTCCAACAGGGTCTTGGAAACACCATATATTTT. It specifies CASSLQQGLGNTIYF.

The genes are TRBV27 and TRBJ2-7; 12 bases map to TRBD2. This CDR3 is 14 amino acids long. V dropped 6 bases and J dropped 3; count of bases not matched to a gene: 3. Germline loops: CDR1 MNHEY, CDR2 SMNVEV (reference sequence). Written as DNA, the CDR3 is TGTGCCAGCAGGGTACTAGCGGGAGGCTACGAGCAGTACTTC. This codes for CASRVLAGGYEQYF.

V gene TRBV4-2 combines with J gene TRBJ2-1; D is possibly TRBD2 (5 bases). V was shortened by 4 bases and J by 8 bases, with 15 bases between the two germline ends. Germline values: CDR1 LGHNA, CDR2 YNFKEQ. CDR3 length: 14 amino acids. CDR3 coding DNA: TGTGCCAGCAGCCGAGGCCTAGCCTTGTATGAGCAGTTCTTC. Amino acids: CASSRGLALYEQFF.

The chain recombines TRBV5-6 with TRBJ2-6; D not resolved. V was cut by 3 bases and J by 19 bases, with 23 bases left in between. Germline loops: CDR1 SGHDT, CDR2 YYEEEE. This CDR3 region has 14 residues. CDR3 nucleotides: TGTGCCAGCAGCTGGAACACTCAGGTACCTTCGCTAACTTTC. It is translated as CASSWNTQVPSLTF.

J is TRBJ1-5 and V is TRBV6-5, with 9 bases lining up with TRBD1. The length of the CDR3 is 15 residues. CDR1 is MNHEY, CDR2 SVGAGI, per germline. J gave up 6 bases and V 1 base, and 4 bases lay outside the gene matches. This chain's CDR3 is CASSYFRQGGQPQHF. The CDR3 DNA sequence: TGTGCCAGCAGTTACTTCCGACAGGGGGGTCAGCCCCAGCATTTT.

The V gene is TRBV7-6, the J gene TRBJ2-1; 11 bases are a match to TRBD2. Trimming took 3 bases from V and 7 from J; bases not matched to a gene: 5. Looked up from germline, CDR1 is SGHVS and CDR2 is FNYEAQ. The CDR3 extends over 15 amino acids. The CDR3 loop is CASSFASGRYNEQFF. In DNA form, the CDR3 reads TGTGCCAGCAGCTTTGCTAGCGGGAGGTATAATGAGCAGTTCTTC.

This clone was detected once. V usage is TRBV4-3 and J usage is TRBJ2-7; 9 nucleotides match TRBD1. The CDR3 covers 13 residues. The J segment lost 3 bases and the V segment lost 5 bases, leaving 2 bases of the junction unmatched. Germline-derived CDR1 and CDR2 are LGHNA and YSLEER. The CDR3 sequence is CASSSGQGYEQYF. CDR3 bases: TGCGCCAGCAGCTCGGGACAGGGCTACGAGCAGTACTTC.

The chain joins TRBV19 to TRBJ1-1; D possibly corresponds to TRBD1 (5 bases). The CDR3 is 16 residues long. CDR1 is LNHDA and CDR2 is SQIVND in the germline V gene (reference sequence). V lost 9 bases, J lost 8 bases, and 28 bases lay in between. CDR3 DNA: TGTGCCAGCGCTCCGTTAGGGGTAGACCTTCGGACGGAAGCTTTCTTT. This translates into CASAPLGVDLRTEAFF.

The J gene is TRBJ1-1, the V gene TRBV27, with 9 bases lining up with TRBD1. There are 16 residues in the CDR3. Trimming took 5 bases from V and 6 from J; bases not matched to a gene: 13. Germline CDR1 MNHEY, CDR2 SMNVEV (reference sequence). CDR3 coding DNA: TGTGCCAGCAGTCCTATCCGGCGACAGGGGGTACCTGAAGCTTTCTTT. Its translation is CASSPIRRQGVPEAFF.